This T cell receptor beta chain came from a study of response to subunit inactivated influenza vaccine. TCRdb reanalysed the RT-PCR reads using MiXCR and keeps one entry per CDR3 protein. The data show over 750,000 distinct CDR3 sequences, about 20% seen once. Germline CDR1 reads MGHRA; CDR2 reads YSYEKL. The CDR3 sequence is 15 residues long. Trimming left V 1 base short and J 0 bases short, with 9 bases between. Study-level findings and limits: Few additional T cells are recruited per seasonal influenza vaccination, authors suggested.

Notes on this clonotype: The antigen remains unidentified.

The chain uses TRBV4-1 and TRBJ1-1; D gene unclear. The clonotype was recovered from a man between 45 and 60 years old who received an inactivated influenza vaccine. The sequences come from PBMCs from blood, collected around 5 days after vaccination. The CDR3 spells CASSQASDLNTEAFF. Written as DNA, the CDR3 is TGCGCCAGCAGCCAAGCCTCAGATTTGAACACTGAAGCTTTCTTT.